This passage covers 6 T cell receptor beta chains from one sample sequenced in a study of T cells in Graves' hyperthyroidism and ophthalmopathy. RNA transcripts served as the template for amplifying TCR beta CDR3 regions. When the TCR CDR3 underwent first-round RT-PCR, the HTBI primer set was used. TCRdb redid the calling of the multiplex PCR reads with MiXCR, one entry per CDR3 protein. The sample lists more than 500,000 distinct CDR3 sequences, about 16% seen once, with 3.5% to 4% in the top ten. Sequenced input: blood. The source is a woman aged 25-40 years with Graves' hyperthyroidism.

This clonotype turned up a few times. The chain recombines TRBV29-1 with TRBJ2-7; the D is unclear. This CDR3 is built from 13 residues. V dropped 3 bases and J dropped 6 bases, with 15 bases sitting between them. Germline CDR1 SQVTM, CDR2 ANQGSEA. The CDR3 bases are TGCAGCGTTGATCTAGGCAGTTCCGTCGAGCAGTACTTC. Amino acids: CSVDLGSSVEQYF.

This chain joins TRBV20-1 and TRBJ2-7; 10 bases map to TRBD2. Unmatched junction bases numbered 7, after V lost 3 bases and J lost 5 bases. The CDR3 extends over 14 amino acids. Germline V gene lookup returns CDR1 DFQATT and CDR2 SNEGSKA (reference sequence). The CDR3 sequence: CSARSPSGSDEQYF. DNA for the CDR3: TGCAGTGCTAGGTCCCCTAGCGGGAGCGACGAGCAGTACTTC.

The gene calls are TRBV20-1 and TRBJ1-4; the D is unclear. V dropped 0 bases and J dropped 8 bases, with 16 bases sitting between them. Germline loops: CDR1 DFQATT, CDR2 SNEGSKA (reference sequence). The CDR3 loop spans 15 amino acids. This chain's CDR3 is CSARDLRWVREKLFF. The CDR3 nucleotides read TGCAGTGCTAGAGATCTCCGGTGGGTAAGGGAAAAACTGTTTTTT.

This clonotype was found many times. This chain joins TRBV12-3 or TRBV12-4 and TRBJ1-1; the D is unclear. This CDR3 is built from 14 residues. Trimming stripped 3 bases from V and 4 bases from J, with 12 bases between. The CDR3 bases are TGTGCCAGCAGTTTCGGCTCCAGGTCCACTGAAGCTTTCTTT. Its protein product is CASSFGSRSTEAFF.

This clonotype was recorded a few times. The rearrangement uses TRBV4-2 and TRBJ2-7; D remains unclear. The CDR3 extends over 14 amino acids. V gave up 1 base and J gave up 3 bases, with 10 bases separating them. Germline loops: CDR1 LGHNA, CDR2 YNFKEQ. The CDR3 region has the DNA TGTGCCAGCAGCCAAGGGGCCGGTTACTACGAGCAGTACTTC. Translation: CASSQGAGYYEQYF.

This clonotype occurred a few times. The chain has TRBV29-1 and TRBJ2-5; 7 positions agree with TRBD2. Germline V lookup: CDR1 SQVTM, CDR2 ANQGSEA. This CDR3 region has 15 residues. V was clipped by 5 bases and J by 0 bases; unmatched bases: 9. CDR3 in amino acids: CSVWEGTVYQETQYF. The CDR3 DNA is TGCAGCGTTTGGGAGGGAACTGTCTACCAAGAGACCCAGTACTTC.